These 27 T cell receptor beta chains originate from one sample sequenced in a study. TCRdb independently ran MiXCR on the 5' RACE reads; one entry per CDR3 protein. The sample consists of 55,000 to 75,000 distinct CDR3 sequences, almost 30% of them appearing once. Material for sequencing was tumor-infiltrating naive CD4+ T cells sorted from the breast tumor. Subset given: naive CD4+ T cells, CD4+CD45RA+CD25-. These receptors came from a female donor with breast cancer.

This clonotype turned up a few times. The chain is built from TRBV29-1 and TRBJ2-1; 12 nucleotides align to TRBD1. The CDR3 runs 15 residues. Germline CDR1 SQVTM, CDR2 ANQGSEA. J lost 9 bases, V lost 5 bases, and 11 bases had no gene match. CDR3 DNA sequence: TGCAGCGTTCGACCGGGACAGGGGGCTCAAGTTGAGCAGTTCTTC. This encodes CSVRPGQGAQVEQFF.

The chain carries TRBV6-2 or TRBV6-3 and TRBJ2-3, with 8 bases identical to TRBD2. The germline CDR1 and CDR2 sequences are MNHEY and SVGEGT. The V segment lost 6 bases and the J segment 2 bases; nucleotides outside the gene matches: 13. This CDR3 spans 17 amino acids. The CDR3 region has the DNA TGTGCCAGCAGCCGACGTGGACTAGCTCGTAACACAGATACGCAGTATTTT. Encoded protein: CASSRRGLARNTDTQYF.

V gene TRBV6-5 combines with J gene TRBJ1-2; no definite D call. The CDR3 contains 14 residues. Deletions cut 2 bases from V and 10 bases from J, with 17 bases between. Germline V gene sequence: CDR1 MNHEY, CDR2 SVGAGI. This CDR3 reads CASSYTEGKGSYTF. For the CDR3, the DNA is TGTGCCAGCAGTTACACCGAGGGAAAGGGTTCCTACACCTTC.

The chain uses TRBV20-1 and TRBJ2-5; 7 bases match TRBD2. The V gene's germline CDR1 is DFQATT and CDR2 SNEGSKA (reference sequence). This CDR3 has 18 residues. The J segment lost 1 base and the V segment lost 2 bases, leaving 16 bases of the junction unmatched. CDR3 protein: CSARRPLTNGGFQETQYF. CDR3 sequence (DNA): TGCAGTGCTAGACGACCGCTTACTAACGGGGGGTTCCAAGAGACCCAGTACTTC.

This clonotype was seen ten or more times. The genes are TRBV5-1 and TRBJ2-1; the match to TRBD1 covers 7 bases. CDR1 and CDR2 from the germline V gene are SGHRS and YFSETQ. CDR3 size: 16 residues. The J segment lost 4 bases and the V segment lost 0 bases, leaving 7 bases of the junction unmatched. The CDR3 is CASSLEPGGRYNEQFF. The CDR3 DNA is TGCGCCAGCAGCTTGGAACCAGGGGGTCGATACAATGAGCAGTTCTTC.

This clonotype was seen repeatedly, ten times or more. The J gene is TRBJ1-1, the V gene TRBV5-1, with no clear D. The germline V and J ends were trimmed by 2 bases and 4 bases, with 9 bases remaining between them. This CDR3 is 13 amino acids long. Germline V CDR1 and CDR2: SGHRS, YFSETQ. The CDR3, as DNA: TGCGCCAGCAGCTTAGGGTTTGGCACTGAAGCTTTCTTT. Translation: CASSLGFGTEAFF.

The chain joins TRBV12-3 or TRBV12-4 to TRBJ1-2; no reliable D call. Trimming removed 3 bases from V and 2 bases from J, with 7 bases in between. CDR3 size: 13 residues. The CDR3 DNA reads TGTGCCAGCAGTTTCGCAAGGAACTATGGCTACACCTTC. Encoded protein: CASSFARNYGYTF.

The chain carries TRBV10-2 and TRBJ2-7; perhaps TRBD1 as D (5 bases). This CDR3 has 13 amino acids. Between the trimmed V and J ends, which lost 8 bases and 0 bases, there was a span of 11 bases. Germline-derived CDR1 and CDR2 are WSHSY and SAAADI. CDR3 bases: TGCGCCAGCTGCCATGACAGCTCCTACGAGCAGTACTTC. It codes for CASCHDSSYEQYF.

The chain recombines TRBV5-1 with TRBJ1-1; perhaps TRBD1 as D (5 bases). Trimming removed 1 base from V and 3 bases from J, with 10 bases in between. CDR3 length equals 14 residues. Germline CDR1 and CDR2: SGHRS and YFSETQ. In DNA form, the CDR3 reads TGCGCCAGCAGCTTGTTTACGGGGGACACTGAAGCTTTCTTT. It is translated as CASSLFTGDTEAFF. Full variable domain (missing parts from reference TRBV5-1 and TRBJ1-1): KAGVTQTPRYLIKTRGQQVTLSCSPISGHRSVSWYQQTPGQGLQFLFEYFSETQRNKGNFPGRFSGRQFSNSRSEMNVSTLELGDSALYLCASSLFTGDTEAFFGQGTRLTVV.

Comments on this clonotype: Relative to the germline gene, one junction end is altered; a read error may explain this. The chain combines TRBV5-1 with TRBJ1-2; D call uncertain. The CDR3 loop spans 13 amino acids. Germline lookup yields CDR1 SGHRS and CDR2 YFSETQ. CDR3 coding DNA: TGCGCCAGCAGCTTGGGTCGGAGCTATGGCAACACCTTC. Translated: CASSLGRSYGNTF.

The table lists this clonotype with a few counts. The rearrangement uses TRBV7-2 and TRBJ2-3, with D hard to call. This CDR3 is built from 14 residues. Germline assignment: CDR1 SGHTA and CDR2 FQGNSA. The V and J ends lost 3 bases and 0 bases respectively, with 7 bases between them. The chain's CDR3 is CASSFPTSTDTQYF. CDR3 DNA: TGTGCCAGCAGCTTCCCGACTAGCACAGATACGCAGTATTTT.

The chain employs TRBV7-9 and TRBJ1-6, with TRBD1 as a possible D gene (6 bases). V lost 2 bases to trimming and J lost 5 bases, with 10 bases between them. Germline assignment: CDR1 SEHNR and CDR2 FQNEAQ (reference sequence). There are 15 residues in the CDR3. This CDR3 is CASSLSSGDNSPLHF. CDR3 DNA: TGTGCCAGCAGCTTAAGTTCAGGGGATAATTCACCCCTCCACTTT. The full variable domain, in which reference TRBV7-9 and TRBJ1-6 provide the parts outside the CDR3, is DTGVSQNPRHKITKRGQNVTFRCDPISEHNRLYWYRQTLGQGPEFLTYFQNEAQLEKSRLLSDRFSAERPKGSFSTLEIQRTEQGDSAMYLCASSLSSGDNSPLHFGNGTRLTVT.

There are a few counts of this clonotype. The CDR3 is CASSLYGASTDTQYF. The CDR3, as DNA: TGCGCCAGCAGCTTGTACGGAGCTAGCACAGATACGCAGTATTTT. V usage is TRBV5-1 and J usage is TRBJ2-3; no clear D. V gave up 1 base and J gave up 0 bases, with 9 bases separating them. This CDR3 region has 15 residues. Germline-derived CDR1 and CDR2 are SGHRS and YFSETQ.

About this clonotype: A much larger clone is a single base away; this may be a read error. The chain recombines TRBV5-1 with TRBJ2-5; tentative D call: TRBD2 (5 bases). The germline V gene has CDR1 SGHRS and CDR2 YFSETQ. CDR3 length: 13 residues. The V and J ends lost 1 base and 9 bases respectively, with 13 bases between them. The DNA for the CDR3 is TGCGCCAGCAGCTTGATGGGAGTGGAGGCCCAGTACTTC. As protein: CASSLMGVEAQYF.

This clonotype was found many times. This chain connects TRBV7-2 to TRBJ1-6; no definite D call. The CDR3 spans 13 residues. V was pared by 6 bases and J by 6 bases, with 9 bases between. Germline lookup yields CDR1 SGHTA and CDR2 FQGNSA. CDR3 sequence reads: CASSDPPNSPLHF. DNA for the CDR3: TGTGCCAGCAGTGACCCCCCTAATTCACCCCTCCACTTT.

This clonotype was seen more than once but under ten times. The rearrangement links TRBV20-1 to TRBJ2-1; D gene uncertain. The CDR3 runs to 11 residues. CDR1 is DFQATT and CDR2 is SNEGSKA in the germline V gene (reference sequence). Trimming took 3 bases from V and 3 from J, leaving 3 bases between them. Here the CDR3 reads CSARGYNEQFF. The DNA for the CDR3 is TGCAGTGCTAGGGGCTACAATGAGCAGTTCTTC.

This clonotype was observed a handful of times. V usage is TRBV21-1 and J usage is TRBJ2-7; the table assigns TRBD1, which was not confirmed against the DNA. TRBV21-1 is a known pseudogene. The CDR3 has 16 amino acids. CDR3 coding DNA: TGTGCCAGCAGCAAAGGACGGCAGGGGCCCCCCTACGAGCAGTACTTC. Protein: CASSKGRQGPPYEQYF.

The chain combines TRBV5-6 with TRBJ1-1; D is unresolved. Germline CDR1 and CDR2: SGHDT and YYEEEE. With 2 bases removed from V and 10 bases from J, the gap between germline ends came to 12 bases. This CDR3 is 12 amino acids long. The chain's CDR3 is CASSLTPGAAFF. The CDR3 DNA sequence: TGTGCCAGCAGCTTAACCCCTGGTGCAGCTTTCTTT.

The chain recombines TRBV9 with TRBJ1-2, with a weak D call TRBD1 (5 bases). The CDR3 is 14 residues long. Germline CDR1 is SGDLS and CDR2 is YYNGEE. The germline V and J ends were trimmed by 4 bases and 2 bases, with 12 bases remaining between them. CDR3 nucleotides: TGTGCCAGCAGCCAGGGCTGGGGAAACTATGGCTACACCTTC. Protein sequence: CASSQGWGNYGYTF. The entire variable domain, with the rest obtained from reference TRBV9 and TRBJ1-2, is as follows: DSGVTQTPKHLITATGQRVTLRCSPRSGDLSVYWYQQSLDQGLQFLIQYYNGEERAKGNILERFSAQQFPDLHSELNLSSLELGDSALYFCASSQGWGNYGYTFGSGTRLTVV.

This clonotype showed up many times. J is TRBJ2-5 and V is TRBV3-1; D unresolved. CDR3 length: 10 residues. Germline CDR1 LGHDT, CDR2 YNNKEL (reference sequence). Trimming stripped 0 bases from V and 7 bases from J, with 0 bases between. CDR3 in amino acids: CASSQETQYF. Written as DNA, the CDR3 is TGTGCCAGCAGCCAAGAGACCCAGTACTTC.

This clonotype was detected a few times. V gene TRBV5-1 combines with J gene TRBJ2-3, with 7 bases identical to TRBD2. Germline CDR1 SGHRS, CDR2 YFSETQ. This CDR3 is 14 amino acids long. Losses at the gene ends were 4 bases for V and 8 bases for J; bases not matched to a gene: 10. The CDR3 region has the DNA TGCGCCAGCAGCCCGGGGGGAGGGTCAGGTACGCAGTATTTT. This gives the protein CASSPGGGSGTQYF.

The chain uses TRBV27 and TRBJ2-7, with no clear D. Germline V gives CDR1 MNHEY, CDR2 SMNVEV (reference sequence). This CDR3 has 13 amino acids. V gave up 1 base and J gave up 0 bases, with 4 bases separating them. This CDR3 is CASSLLSSYEQYF. CDR3 nucleotides: TGTGCCAGCAGTTTATTAAGCTCCTACGAGCAGTACTTC.

This clonotype has more than one count but fewer than ten. The chain carries TRBV6-5 and TRBJ2-7; D is ambiguous. The CDR3 extends over 13 amino acids. Looked up from germline, CDR1 is MNHEY and CDR2 is SVGAGI. V was trimmed by 10 bases and J by 6 bases, leaving 19 bases between them. CDR3 sequence reads: CATNRLARREQYF. CDR3 DNA sequence: TGTGCCACCAACCGTTTGGCCAGGCGCGAGCAGTACTTC.

The chain has TRBV9 and TRBJ1-1; 8 nucleotides line up with TRBD1. The CDR3 consists of 14 residues. Losses at the gene ends were 5 bases for V and 4 bases for J; bases not matched to a gene: 7. Germline CDR1 SGDLS, CDR2 YYNGEE. This CDR3 reads CASRKTGVGTEAFF. CDR3 coding DNA: TGTGCCAGCAGAAAGACAGGGGTTGGCACTGAAGCTTTCTTT.

This clonotype was seen only a few times. The chain joins TRBV7-2 to TRBJ2-7; 7 bases agree with TRBD1. Trimming took 5 bases from V and 2 from J; bases not matched to a gene: 3. The CDR3 is made up of 13 amino acids. Germline V CDR1 and CDR2: SGHTA, FQGNSA. The CDR3 loop reads CASSPTGPYEQYF. CDR3 sequence (DNA): TGTGCCAGCAGCCCGACAGGGCCCTACGAGCAGTACTTC.

This clonotype was recorded many times. CDR3 residues: CASSLGTFLGQETQYF. The CDR3 DNA is TGCGCCAGCAGCTTGGGTACATTCCTCGGCCAAGAGACCCAGTACTTC. This chain uses TRBV5-1 with TRBJ2-5; D is ambiguous. The CDR3 has 16 residues. Germline V gene data show CDR1 as SGHRS and CDR2 as YFSETQ. With 0 bases removed from V and 1 base from J, the gap between germline ends came to 13 bases.

The V call is TRBV30, the J call TRBJ2-5; 14 nucleotides match TRBD2. The V segment lost 5 bases and the J segment 5 bases; nucleotides outside the gene matches: 19. Germline V gene sequence: CDR1 GTSNPN, CDR2 SVGIG (reference sequence). The CDR3 spans 19 residues. The CDR3 nucleotides read TGTGCCTGGGGAACGCCCCGGGGACTAGCGGGGGCCACGAGGGAGACCCAGTACTTC. Residues: CAWGTPRGLAGATRETQYF.